These T cell receptor beta chains were read from a single sample in a study of high-grade serous ovarian cancer treatment subgroups. TCRdb keeps only in-frame clones here, not all; method: immunoSEQ multiplex PCR. This sample has about 15,000 clones, with roughly two thirds found just once. Sequenced material: tumor tissue. Source of these receptors: a human donor with high-grade serous ovarian cancer. The CDR3 runs from the conserved cysteine through the conserved F or W. Fields, in order: D gene, J gene, clone size, V gene, CDR3 DNA, CDR3 protein. The D gene is left open where the match is weak. Rows give clone size only sometimes, using once, few, many, or a class for an expanded clone.

d_gene: TRBD1; j_gene: TRBJ2-1; abundance: once; v_gene: TRBV7-2; CDR3nt: TGTGCCAGCAGAACAGGGGGCTTCTACAATGAGCAGTTCTTC; CDR3aa: CASRTGGFYNEQFF
d_gene: .; j_gene: TRBJ1-1; abundance: .; v_gene: TRBV6-1; CDR3nt: TGTGCCAGCAACCTGGAAGCTCGGGGCGTCACTGAAGCTTTCTTT; CDR3aa: CASNLEARGVTEAFF
d_gene: .; j_gene: TRBJ1-1; abundance: .; v_gene: TRBV30; CDR3nt: TGTGCCTGGAGTCCCCGGCAATTAGCGAACACTGAAGCTTTCTTT; CDR3aa: CAWSPRQLANTEAFF
d_gene: .; j_gene: TRBJ2-5; abundance: few; v_gene: TRBV19; CDR3nt: TGTGCCAGTAGTATAGCCCCGGGACCAGGCGGGGAGACCCAGTACTTC; CDR3aa: CASSIAPGPGGETQYF
d_gene: .; j_gene: TRBJ1-2; abundance: once; v_gene: TRBV4-3; CDR3nt: TGCGCCAGCAGCCAAGCCGGAGCCTCGGGAGGCTACACCTTC; CDR3aa: CASSQAGASGGYTF
d_gene: .; j_gene: TRBJ1-5; abundance: .; v_gene: TRBV7-2; CDR3nt: TGTGCCAGCAGCCAGGGGACCCTTAGCAATCAGCCCCAGCATTTT; CDR3aa: CASSQGTLSNQPQHF
d_gene: .; j_gene: TRBJ1-2; abundance: few; v_gene: TRBV11-2; CDR3nt: TGTGCCAGCAGCCGGGGGGGCAGTAACTATGGCTACACCTTC; CDR3aa: CASSRGGSNYGYTF
d_gene: .; j_gene: TRBJ1-5; abundance: .; v_gene: TRBV6-1; CDR3nt: TGTGCCAGCAGTGAATTTGGGGGTAGCAATCAGCCCCAGCATTTT; CDR3aa: CASSEFGGSNQPQHF
d_gene: .; j_gene: TRBJ1-5; abundance: .; v_gene: TRBV30; CDR3nt: TGTGCCTGGAGAAGGCAGGGCGATAGGACCCAGCATTTT; CDR3aa: CAWRRQGDRTQHF
d_gene: TRBD1; j_gene: TRBJ2-7; abundance: .; v_gene: TRBV19; CDR3nt: TGTGCCAGTAGTGAAAGACAGGGTAAGGAGCAGTACTTC; CDR3aa: CASSERQGKEQYF
d_gene: .; j_gene: TRBJ1-2; abundance: .; v_gene: TRBV11-3; CDR3nt: TGTGCCAGCAGCTCTACATCTGACCCGACTAACTATGGCTACACCTTC; CDR3aa: CASSSTSDPTNYGYTF
d_gene: .; j_gene: TRBJ1-5; abundance: .; v_gene: TRBV28; CDR3nt: TGTGCCAGCAGTTTTGGACAGAATAGCAATCAGCCCCAGCATTTT; CDR3aa: CASSFGQNSNQPQHF
d_gene: TRBD1; j_gene: TRBJ1-4; abundance: .; v_gene: TRBV5-5; CDR3nt: TGTGCCAGCAGCTTGGCCGGGCAGGGGGCGCTTGTTAATGAAAAACTGTTTTTT; CDR3aa: CASSLAGQGALVNEKLFF
d_gene: TRBD1; j_gene: TRBJ2-5; abundance: .; v_gene: TRBV6-1; CDR3nt: TGTGCCAGCAGTGCGAGAGACAGGGGTTCGGGAACCCAGTACTTC; CDR3aa: CASSARDRGSGTQYF
d_gene: .; j_gene: TRBJ2-6; abundance: .; v_gene: TRBV5-6; CDR3nt: TGTGCCAGCAGCTTGGTTGTCGGGGGGCATGGGGCCAACGTCCTGACTTTC; CDR3aa: CASSLVVGGHGANVLTF
d_gene: .; j_gene: TRBJ2-6; abundance: .; v_gene: TRBV4-2; CDR3nt: TGTGCCAGCAGCCGAGTATATGGGGACTCTGGGGCCAACGTCCTGACTTTC; CDR3aa: CASSRVYGDSGANVLTF
d_gene: .; j_gene: TRBJ2-1; abundance: .; v_gene: TRBV6-1; CDR3nt: TGTGCCAGCAGTGAAATTTCGGGCAACAATGAGCAGTTCTTC; CDR3aa: CASSEISGNNEQFF
d_gene: .; j_gene: TRBJ2-1; abundance: .; v_gene: TRBV7-3; CDR3nt: TGTGCCAGCAGCCCCCAACCGACGGATTCCTACAATGAGCAGTTCTTC; CDR3aa: CASSPQPTDSYNEQFF
d_gene: TRBD1; j_gene: TRBJ1-2; abundance: .; v_gene: TRBV30; CDR3nt: TGTGCCTGGAGTCGGACAGGGGGCCGGGTTGGGGGCTACACCTTC; CDR3aa: CAWSRTGGRVGGYTF
d_gene: .; j_gene: TRBJ2-5; abundance: .; v_gene: TRBV25-1; CDR3nt: TGTGCCAGCAGTGGAGGGTGGGCCGAGACCCAGTACTTC; CDR3aa: CASSGGWAETQYF
d_gene: .; j_gene: TRBJ2-5; abundance: .; v_gene: TRBV11-1; CDR3nt: TGTGCCAGCAAGGAGGGGGCGAAGGAGACCCAGTACTTC; CDR3aa: CASKEGAKETQYF
d_gene: .; j_gene: TRBJ1-1; abundance: .; v_gene: TRBV7-9; CDR3nt: TGTGCCAGCAGCTTAGCGTCAGGGGTGGGCACTGAAGCTTTCTTT; CDR3aa: CASSLASGVGTEAFF
d_gene: .; j_gene: TRBJ2-3; abundance: .; v_gene: TRBV5-8; CDR3nt: TGTGCCAGCAGCTTGTATCAGACTTTCAGGGATACGCAGTATTTT; CDR3aa: CASSLYQTFRDTQYF
d_gene: .; j_gene: TRBJ2-1; abundance: .; v_gene: TRBV7-2; CDR3nt: TGTGCCAGCAGCCCAGTGACCAATGAGCAGTTCTTC; CDR3aa: CASSPVTNEQFF
d_gene: TRBD2; j_gene: TRBJ2-1; abundance: .; v_gene: TRBV2; CDR3nt: TGTGCCAGCAGTGGGCTAGCGGGGGGCCCAGGTCTTGAGCAGTTCTTC; CDR3aa: CASSGLAGGPGLEQFF
d_gene: .; j_gene: TRBJ2-3; abundance: .; v_gene: TRBV5-4; CDR3nt: TGTGCCAGCAGCTTCCAGACAGGTGCAGATACGCAGTATTTT; CDR3aa: CASSFQTGADTQYF
d_gene: TRBD1; j_gene: TRBJ2-3; abundance: once; v_gene: TRBV5-1; CDR3nt: TGCGCCAGCAGCATGGGACAGTCTCCTAGCACAGATACGCAGTATTTT; CDR3aa: CASSMGQSPSTDTQYF
d_gene: .; j_gene: TRBJ2-7; abundance: .; v_gene: TRBV5-5; CDR3nt: TGTGCCAGCAGCTTGGGTCCAGGGCCGTCCTACGAGCAGTACTTC; CDR3aa: CASSLGPGPSYEQYF
d_gene: TRBD1; j_gene: TRBJ2-7; abundance: once; v_gene: TRBV5-5; CDR3nt: TGTGCCAGCAGCGCCAGACAGGGGGGGCCCTACGAGCAGTACTTC; CDR3aa: CASSARQGGPYEQYF
d_gene: TRBD1; j_gene: TRBJ2-1; abundance: .; v_gene: TRBV4-3; CDR3nt: TGCGCCAGCACCCCCAAGGGTTCAGGGGGCTACAATGAGCAGTTCTTC; CDR3aa: CASTPKGSGGYNEQFF
d_gene: .; j_gene: TRBJ1-2; abundance: .; v_gene: TRBV16; CDR3nt: TGTGCCAGCAGCCAAGGGCAGGTGAACTATGGCTACACCTTC; CDR3aa: CASSQGQVNYGYTF
d_gene: TRBD1; j_gene: TRBJ1-3; abundance: .; v_gene: TRBV29-1; CDR3nt: TGCAGCGCTGGAGGGGGGACAGGGCACACCATATATTTT; CDR3aa: CSAGGGTGHTIYF
d_gene: .; j_gene: TRBJ1-2; abundance: .; v_gene: TRBV5-6; CDR3nt: TGTGCCAGCAGCCGGGAGGGTGGCTACACCTTC; CDR3aa: CASSREGGYTF
d_gene: TRBD2; j_gene: TRBJ2-5; abundance: .; v_gene: TRBV11-2; CDR3nt: TGTGCCAGCAGCAGCGGGGGGCCGGGGTCAAAGACCCAGTACTTC; CDR3aa: CASSSGGPGSKTQYF
d_gene: .; j_gene: TRBJ2-5; abundance: once; v_gene: TRBV7-3; CDR3nt: TGTGCCAGCAGCAAGTCAGGGCTACGAGAGACCCAGTACTTC; CDR3aa: CASSKSGLRETQYF
d_gene: .; j_gene: TRBJ2-7; abundance: .; v_gene: TRBV6-4; CDR3nt: TGTGCCAGCAGTGACCGGGACGGGATTTACGAGCAGTACTTC; CDR3aa: CASSDRDGIYEQYF
d_gene: .; j_gene: TRBJ1-3; abundance: .; v_gene: TRBV6-6; CDR3nt: TGTGCCAGCAGTTACTCCCCCATGGCCCCTGGAAACACCATATATTTT; CDR3aa: CASSYSPMAPGNTIYF
d_gene: .; j_gene: TRBJ2-3; abundance: .; v_gene: TRBV6-5; CDR3nt: TGTGCCAGCAGTTACTCCCCCGATACGCAGTATTTT; CDR3aa: CASSYSPDTQYF
d_gene: TRBD1; j_gene: TRBJ2-7; abundance: .; v_gene: TRBV6-6; CDR3nt: TGTGCCAGCACCACGACAGGGGCCTACGAGCAGTACTTC; CDR3aa: CASTTTGAYEQYF
d_gene: .; j_gene: TRBJ1-4; abundance: .; v_gene: TRBV27; CDR3nt: TGTGCCAGCAGTAATGGCGCCGGGAGACCAAATGAAAAACTGTTTTTT; CDR3aa: CASSNGAGRPNEKLFF
d_gene: .; j_gene: TRBJ1-4; abundance: .; v_gene: TRBV6-6; CDR3nt: TGTGCCAGCAGTTACGGGGGTGCCGTTGAAAAACTGTTTTTT; CDR3aa: CASSYGGAVEKLFF
d_gene: .; j_gene: TRBJ1-3; abundance: once; v_gene: TRBV5-1; CDR3nt: TGCGCCAGCAGCTTGGACGGGGGAACGAAGAACACCATATATTTT; CDR3aa: CASSLDGGTKNTIYF
d_gene: TRBD2; j_gene: TRBJ2-3; abundance: medium-sized; v_gene: TRBV7-9; CDR3nt: TGTGCCAGCAGCCCCCGCCTGTTAGCGGGGGCCACAGATACGCAGTATTTT; CDR3aa: CASSPRLLAGATDTQYF
d_gene: TRBD2; j_gene: TRBJ2-7; abundance: .; v_gene: TRBV7-2; CDR3nt: TGTGCCAGCAGCTTTCTCGGGGGGGCTTACGAGCAGTACTTC; CDR3aa: CASSFLGGAYEQYF
d_gene: .; j_gene: TRBJ2-1; abundance: once; v_gene: TRBV6-5; CDR3nt: TGTGCCAGCAGTTACTCGAGAGTTGCAAATGAGCAGTTCTTC; CDR3aa: CASSYSRVANEQFF
d_gene: .; j_gene: TRBJ1-5; abundance: medium-sized; v_gene: TRBV27; CDR3nt: TGTGCCAGCAGTGATGGGGGGCAACATCAGCCCCAGCATTTT; CDR3aa: CASSDGGQHQPQHF
d_gene: TRBD1; j_gene: TRBJ1-5; abundance: .; v_gene: TRBV5-8; CDR3nt: TGTGCCAGCAGCCAACCGGGACAGGGATACCAGCCCCAGCATTTT; CDR3aa: CASSQPGQGYQPQHF
d_gene: TRBD1; j_gene: TRBJ2-6; abundance: .; v_gene: TRBV5-1; CDR3nt: TGCGCCAGCAGCTACAGCCTCTCCGGGACAGGGACCGGGGCCAACGTCCTGACTTTC; CDR3aa: CASSYSLSGTGTGANVLTF
d_gene: .; j_gene: TRBJ2-3; abundance: .; v_gene: TRBV18; CDR3nt: TGTGCCAGCTCACCTTTTAACAGGGTCGGATTCACAGATACGCAGTATTTT; CDR3aa: CASSPFNRVGFTDTQYF
d_gene: TRBD2; j_gene: TRBJ2-2; abundance: .; v_gene: TRBV7-2; CDR3nt: TGTGCCAGCAGCCGCAAGCGGGGGGGCGGCACCGGGGAGCTGTTTTTT; CDR3aa: CASSRKRGGGTGELFF
d_gene: TRBD2; j_gene: TRBJ2-2; abundance: few; v_gene: TRBV7-3; CDR3nt: TGTGCCAGCAGCCCTAGCGGGGGGATTCCGGGGGAGCTGTTTTTT; CDR3aa: CASSPSGGIPGELFF
d_gene: TRBD1; j_gene: TRBJ2-1; abundance: few; v_gene: TRBV6-6; CDR3nt: TGTGCCAGCAGTCGCCCGGGACAGGGTACCGATGAGCAGTTCTTC; CDR3aa: CASSRPGQGTDEQFF
d_gene: .; j_gene: TRBJ1-6; abundance: few; v_gene: TRBV7-9; CDR3nt: TGTGCCAGCAGCCGGGGCGAAGCTTCACCCCTCCACTTT; CDR3aa: CASSRGEASPLHF
d_gene: TRBD1; j_gene: TRBJ1-1; abundance: .; v_gene: TRBV2; CDR3nt: TGTGCCAGCAGAATACAGGGGGCGATGAACACTGAAGCTTTCTTT; CDR3aa: CASRIQGAMNTEAFF